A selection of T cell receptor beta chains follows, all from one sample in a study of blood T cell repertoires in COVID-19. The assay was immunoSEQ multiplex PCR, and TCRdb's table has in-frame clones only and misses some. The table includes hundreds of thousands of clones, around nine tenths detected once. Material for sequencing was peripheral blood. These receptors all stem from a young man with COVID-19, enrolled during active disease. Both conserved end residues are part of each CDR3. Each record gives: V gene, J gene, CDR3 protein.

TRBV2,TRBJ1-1,CAATGDWDMNTEAFF
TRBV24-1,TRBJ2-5,CATSDPTSGEETQYF
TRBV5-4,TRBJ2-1,CASSLSGSPNEQFF
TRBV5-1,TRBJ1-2,CASSTGQTFYGYTF
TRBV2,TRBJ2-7,CASSQTWTSGSRYEQYF
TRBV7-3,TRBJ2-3,CASSLTPSGSGPDTQYF
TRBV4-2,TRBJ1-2,CASMPYRGRVDYGYTF
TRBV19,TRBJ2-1,CATVRDRYNEQFF
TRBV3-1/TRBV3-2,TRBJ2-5,CASSPGTSGRILEETQYF
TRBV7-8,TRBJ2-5,CASETSGKETQYF
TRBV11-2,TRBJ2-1,CASSLGLAGYNEQFF
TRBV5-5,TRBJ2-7,CASSRRGEQYF
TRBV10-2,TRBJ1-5,CASSATGGWDQPQHF
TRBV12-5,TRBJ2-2,CASGLMNGGVPGELFF
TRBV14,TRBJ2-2,CASSQAGLRFTGELFF
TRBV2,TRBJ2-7,CASSGTSVREQYF
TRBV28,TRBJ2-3,CASSTQRLSTDTQYF
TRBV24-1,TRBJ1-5,CATSDLRGQPQHF
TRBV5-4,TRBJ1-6,CASSLDSYNSPLHF
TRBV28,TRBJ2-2,CASSLHQGTGDGELFF
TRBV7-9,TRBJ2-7,CASSLSRGSVGVEQYF
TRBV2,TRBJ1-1,CASRAQGARFTEAFF
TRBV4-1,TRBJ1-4,CASSQVDRAEKLFF
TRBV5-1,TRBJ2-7,CASSPSGIGPYEQYF
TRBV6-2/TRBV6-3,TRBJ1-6,CASSYPRTRYNSPLHF
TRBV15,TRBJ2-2,CATSRRTGNTGELFF
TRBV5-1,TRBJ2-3,CASSLVGQVTDTQYF
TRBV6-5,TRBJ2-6,CASSYSESAGANVLTF
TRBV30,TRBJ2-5,CACTGGKTQYF
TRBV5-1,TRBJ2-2,CASTDTGTGELFF
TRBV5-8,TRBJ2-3,CASSSGQGMGTDTQYF
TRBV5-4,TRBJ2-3,CASKPQHEADTQYF